This T cell receptor (beta chain) is drawn from a study of early T cells in non-severe SARS-CoV-2 infection. Across the whole study: Sequenced material consisted of bulk RNA (from unsorted whole blood), and chains were unpaired. General study points: Comparison of clonotypes with VDJdb favored anti-spike CD8 responses while missing private and CD4 specificities.

At least ten counts were recorded for this clonotype. The antigen remains undetermined. This CDR3 is built from 18 residues. V lost 3 bases, J lost 2 bases, and 11 bases stayed unmatched. Germline V gene lookup returns CDR1 MGHRA and CDR2 YSYEKL. Attachment of unique molecular identifiers was made to individual cDNA molecules. TCRdb re-analysed the 5' RACE reads in MiXCR, keeping a single row per CDR3 protein. The profile shows roughly 63,000 distinct CDR3 sequences, around 13% of them singletons. The V call is TRBV4-1, the J call TRBJ1-5, with 9 positions matching TRBD1. This receptor was obtained from an adult who was a healthcare worker with PCR-confirmed SARS-CoV-2 infection or an uninfected control (not recorded which). Sequencing used whole blood. In DNA form, the CDR3 reads TGCGCCAGCAGCCAGGGACAGGGAAGGTGGACGGGCAATCAGCCCCAGCATTTT. The encoded protein is CASSQGQGRWTGNQPQHF.